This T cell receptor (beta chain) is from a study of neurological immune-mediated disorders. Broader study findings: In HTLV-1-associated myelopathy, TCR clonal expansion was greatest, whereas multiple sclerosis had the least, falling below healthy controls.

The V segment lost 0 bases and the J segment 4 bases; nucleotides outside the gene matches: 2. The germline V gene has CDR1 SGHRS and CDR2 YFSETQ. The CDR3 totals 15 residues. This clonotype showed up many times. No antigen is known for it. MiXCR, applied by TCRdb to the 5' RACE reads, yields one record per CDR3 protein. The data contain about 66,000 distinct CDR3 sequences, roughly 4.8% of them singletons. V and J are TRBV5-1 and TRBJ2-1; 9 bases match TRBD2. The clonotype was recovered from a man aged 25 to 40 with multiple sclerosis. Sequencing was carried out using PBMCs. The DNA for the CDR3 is TGCGCCAGCAGCTTGGAGGGACTAGCATACAATGAGCAGTTCTTC. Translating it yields CASSLEGLAYNEQFF.